A selection of T cell receptor beta chains follows, all from one sample in a study of blood T cells in healthy people across ages. TCRdb itself ran the 5' RACE reads through MiXCR, one entry per CDR3 protein. The sample has approximately 1.5 million distinct CDR3 sequences; about 35% are singletons. Source material: blood. The origin of the receptors is a woman under 40 in good health. Each CDR3 is given with its conserved first and last residue. Fields, in order: D gene, J gene, clone size, CDR3 length, V gene, CDR3 protein, CDR3 DNA. D genes are given only for firm matches. Clone size is not always given. Where it is, it says once, few, many or a class for expanded clones.

D: NA
J: TRBJ1-2
size: NA
length: 15
V: TRBV29-1
CDR3: CSVDWGRGYNYGYTF
DNA: TGCAGCGTTGATTGGGGGCGAGGCTATAACTATGGCTACACCTTC

D: NA
J: TRBJ2-7
size: NA
length: 16
V: TRBV20-1
CDR3: CSATSQAALDGYEQYF
DNA: TGCAGTGCCACAAGCCAGGCAGCCTTGGATGGCTACGAGCAGTACTTC

D: TRBD1
J: TRBJ2-6
size: many
length: 16
V: TRBV29-1
CDR3: CSVEGQGNSGANVLTF
DNA: TGCAGCGTCGAAGGACAGGGGAACTCTGGGGCCAACGTCCTGACTTTC

D: NA
J: TRBJ2-7
size: few
length: 16
V: TRBV21-1
CDR3: CASSTSDIQSSYEQYF
DNA: TGTGCCAGCAGCACGTCGGACATCCAGAGCTCCTACGAGCAGTACTTC

D: TRBD2
J: TRBJ2-5
size: NA
length: 16
V: TRBV7-2
CDR3: CASSGRLAGGRKTQYF
DNA: TGTGCCAGCAGCGGACGACTAGCGGGAGGGAGGAAGACCCAGTACTTC

D: TRBD2
J: TRBJ2-1
size: NA
length: 16
V: TRBV7-6
CDR3: CASSFGTSGYYNEQFF
DNA: TGTGCCAGCAGCTTTGGGACTAGCGGCTACTACAATGAGCAGTTCTTC

D: NA
J: TRBJ1-2
size: NA
length: 17
V: TRBV30
CDR3: CAWSGGLTGRNNYGYTF
DNA: TGTGCCTGGAGTGGGGGCTTGACAGGTAGAAATAACTATGGCTACACCTTC

D: NA
J: TRBJ2-1
size: NA
length: 12
V: TRBV12-3/TRBV12-4
CDR3: CASSLIGETQFF
DNA: TGTGCCAGCAGTTTAATCGGTGAGACCCAGTTCTTC

D: NA
J: TRBJ2-5
size: few
length: 16
V: TRBV9
CDR3: CASSVQGLPLQETQYF
DNA: TGTGCCAGCAGCGTACAGGGACTCCCCCTACAAGAGACCCAGTACTTC

D: NA
J: TRBJ2-1
size: many
length: 13
V: TRBV29-1
CDR3: CSVARDTYNEQFF
DNA: TGCAGCGTCGCCCGGGACACGTACAATGAGCAGTTCTTC

D: TRBD2
J: TRBJ2-3
size: few
length: 15
V: TRBV20-1
CDR3: CSASTSGKSTDTQYF
DNA: TGCAGTGCTAGCACTAGCGGGAAGAGCACAGATACGCAGTATTTT

D: NA
J: TRBJ2-1
size: NA
length: 15
V: TRBV2
CDR3: CASSREEGIYNEQFF
DNA: TGTGCCAGTAGCAGGGAGGAGGGGATCTACAATGAGCAGTTCTTC

D: TRBD2
J: TRBJ2-5
size: few
length: 13
V: TRBV30
CDR3: CASGSGARGTQYF
DNA: TGTGCCTCCGGTAGCGGGGCCAGGGGGACCCAGTACTTC

D: NA
J: TRBJ2-1
size: many
length: 15
V: TRBV4-1
CDR3: CASSLQTPSYNEQFF
DNA: TGCGCCAGCAGCCTTCAGACACCCTCCTACAATGAGCAGTTCTTC

D: NA
J: TRBJ1-2
size: few
length: 13
V: TRBV28
CDR3: CASSLVGNLGYTF
DNA: TGTGCCAGCAGTTTGGTGGGCAACTTGGGCTACACCTTC

D: NA
J: TRBJ2-1
size: NA
length: 12
V: TRBV21-1
CDR3: CASSRGCNEQFF
DNA: TGTGCCAGCAGCAGAGGTTGCAATGAGCAGTTCTTC

D: NA
J: TRBJ2-7
size: NA
length: 15
V: TRBV5-1
CDR3: CASSLSSNPSYEQYF
DNA: TGCGCCAGCAGCTTGAGTAGCAACCCCTCCTACGAGCAGTACTTC

D: NA
J: TRBJ1-2
size: NA
length: 16
V: TRBV4-2
CDR3: CVSSQAMDASGYGYTF
DNA: TGTGTCAGCAGCCAAGCAATGGACGCCTCGGGATATGGCTACACCTTC

D: NA
J: TRBJ2-3
size: NA
length: 14
V: TRBV20-1
CDR3: CSADPRAGGDTQYF
DNA: TGCAGTGCTGACCCCAGGGCGGGTGGGGATACGCAGTATTTT

D: TRBD2
J: TRBJ2-5
size: once
length: 14
V: TRBV7-2
CDR3: CASSLGEGQKTQYF
DNA: TGTGCCAGCAGCCTAGGGGAGGGGCAAAAGACCCAGTACTTC

D: TRBD1
J: TRBJ2-3
size: NA
length: 16
V: TRBV5-6
CDR3: CASSRRTGEITDTQYF
DNA: TGTGCCAGCAGCCGGAGGACAGGCGAAATCACAGATACGCAGTATTTT

D: NA
J: TRBJ1-1
size: few
length: 14
V: TRBV19
CDR3: CASIDSSRRGEAFF
DNA: TGTGCCAGCATTGACAGTTCACGTAGGGGTGAAGCTTTCTTT

D: TRBD1
J: TRBJ1-1
size: few
length: 14
V: TRBV7-6
CDR3: CASKQGVENTEAFF
DNA: TGTGCCAGCAAGCAGGGGGTGGAGAACACTGAAGCTTTCTTT

D: TRBD2
J: TRBJ2-7
size: few
length: 15
V: TRBV29-1
CDR3: CSVVLTSGPSYEQYF
DNA: TGCAGCGTCGTTCTTACTAGCGGGCCCTCCTACGAGCAGTACTTC

D: NA
J: TRBJ2-1
size: few
length: 15
V: TRBV9
CDR3: CASSARQGLYNEQFF
DNA: TGTGCCAGCAGCGCCAGACAGGGACTTTACAATGAGCAGTTCTTC

D: TRBD2
J: TRBJ2-7
size: few
length: 14
V: TRBV3-1
CDR3: CASSQESGRREQYF
DNA: TGTGCCAGCAGCCAAGAAAGCGGGAGACGCGAGCAGTACTTC

D: NA
J: TRBJ1-2
size: many
length: 11
V: TRBV29-1
CDR3: CSVEVGYGYTF
DNA: TGCAGCGTTGAAGTGGGGTATGGCTACACCTTC

D: TRBD1
J: TRBJ2-1
size: once
length: 15
V: TRBV27
CDR3: CASSLLGQGYNEQFF
DNA: TGTGCCAGCAGTTTATTGGGACAGGGATACAATGAGCAGTTCTTC

D: NA
J: TRBJ1-2
size: NA
length: 13
V: TRBV6-1
CDR3: CVSLTVGEFGYTF
DNA: TGTGTCAGCCTCACGGTGGGGGAGTTCGGCTACACCTTC

D: TRBD2
J: TRBJ2-1
size: NA
length: 17
V: TRBV7-3
CDR3: CASSPGLAPSSYNEQFF
DNA: TGTGCCAGCAGCCCCGGACTAGCGCCCAGCTCCTACAATGAGCAGTTCTTC

D: TRBD2
J: TRBJ2-3
size: NA
length: 19
V: TRBV5-1
CDR3: CASSRDGRDVGGAADTQYF
DNA: TGCGCCAGCAGCCGGGATGGGAGGGACGTCGGGGGGGCAGCGGATACGCAGTATTTT

D: TRBD1
J: TRBJ2-7
size: NA
length: 15
V: TRBV2
CDR3: CATYAGTGVSYEQYF
DNA: TGTGCCACCTACGCCGGGACAGGGGTTTCCTACGAGCAGTACTTC

D: NA
J: TRBJ1-1
size: NA
length: 15
V: TRBV6-6
CDR3: CASSQLARFNTEAFF
DNA: TGTGCCAGCAGTCAACTAGCGCGGTTTAACACTGAAGCTTTCTTT

D: NA
J: TRBJ2-7
size: NA
length: 17
V: TRBV4-2
CDR3: CASSQDPSGVGPYEQYF
DNA: TGTGCCAGCAGCCAAGATCCGTCAGGGGTTGGGCCCTACGAGCAGTACTTC

D: NA
J: TRBJ2-7
size: few
length: 13
V: TRBV27
CDR3: CATRDFLTYEQYF
DNA: TGTGCCACCCGGGACTTCCTTACCTACGAGCAGTACTTC

D: NA
J: TRBJ2-3
size: NA
length: 10
V: TRBV29-1
CDR3: CSVATVTQYF
DNA: TGCAGCGTTGCGACAGTTACGCAGTATTTT

D: NA
J: TRBJ2-6
size: many
length: 15
V: TRBV9
CDR3: CASSALSTGANVLTF
DNA: TGTGCCAGCAGCGCCCTTTCGACTGGGGCCAACGTCCTGACTTTC

D: NA
J: TRBJ1-2
size: NA
length: 14
V: TRBV5-6
CDR3: CASSLGAHNYGYTF
DNA: TGTGCCAGCAGCTTGGGGGCGCACAACTATGGCTACACCTTC

D: TRBD2
J: TRBJ2-2
size: NA
length: 14
V: TRBV7-9
CDR3: CASSPGLAGGELFF
DNA: TGTGCCAGCAGCCCTGGACTAGCGGGCGGGGAGCTGTTTTTT

D: NA
J: TRBJ2-3
size: NA
length: 15
V: TRBV2
CDR3: CASSDQGLSTDTQYF
DNA: TGTGCCAGCAGTGATCAGGGACTTAGCACAGATACGCAGTATTTT

D: NA
J: TRBJ2-1
size: NA
length: 14
V: TRBV5-1
CDR3: CASSLGTGSKEQFF
DNA: TGCGCCAGCAGCTTGGGGACGGGGTCGAAGGAGCAGTTCTTC

D: NA
J: TRBJ2-7
size: many
length: 13
V: TRBV15
CDR3: CATSSDRYYEQYF
DNA: TGTGCCACCAGCAGCGACAGGTATTACGAGCAGTACTTC

D: NA
J: TRBJ2-1
size: few
length: 18
V: TRBV20-1
CDR3: CSARGWTPSQNTYNEQFF
DNA: TGCAGTGCTAGAGGTTGGACCCCATCCCAGAACACTTACAATGAGCAGTTCTTC

D: NA
J: TRBJ1-2
size: NA
length: 15
V: TRBV29-1
CDR3: CSVEDRGSPLYGYTF
DNA: TGCAGCGTTGAAGATCGCGGGAGTCCCCTCTATGGCTACACCTTC

D: TRBD1
J: TRBJ1-2
size: few
length: 13
V: TRBV27
CDR3: CASSHGTGYGYTF
DNA: TGTGCCAGCAGTCATGGGACAGGCTATGGCTACACCTTC

D: NA
J: TRBJ2-5
size: NA
length: 14
V: TRBV7-9
CDR3: CASSLSETQETQYF
DNA: TGTGCCAGCAGCTTATCAGAGACCCAAGAGACCCAGTACTTC

D: NA
J: TRBJ2-1
size: few
length: 15
V: TRBV3-1
CDR3: CASSRPSALSNEQFF
DNA: TGTGCCAGCAGCCGACCCAGCGCCCTCTCCAATGAGCAGTTCTTC

D: NA
J: TRBJ1-2
size: many
length: 14
V: TRBV7-2
CDR3: CASSARTANYGYTF
DNA: TGTGCCAGCAGCGCCCGGACAGCCAACTATGGCTACACCTTC

D: NA
J: TRBJ1-2
size: NA
length: 14
V: TRBV5-6
CDR3: CASSSFRGLYGYTF
DNA: TGTGCCAGCAGCTCGTTCAGGGGACTCTATGGCTACACCTTC

D: NA
J: TRBJ1-5
size: NA
length: 14
V: TRBV4-1
CDR3: CASSQDPGMQPQHF
DNA: TGCGCCAGCAGCCAAGATCCAGGGATGCAGCCCCAGCATTTT

D: NA
J: TRBJ2-7
size: many
length: 14
V: TRBV5-1
CDR3: CASSPTGTGYEQYF
DNA: TGCGCCAGCAGCCCAACAGGGACGGGCTACGAGCAGTACTTC

D: TRBD1
J: TRBJ1-2
size: NA
length: 16
V: TRBV7-2
CDR3: CASSVPPGQLNYGYTF
DNA: TGTGCCAGCAGCGTGCCACCGGGACAGCTAAACTATGGCTACACCTTC

D: NA
J: TRBJ2-7
size: few
length: 15
V: TRBV4-1
CDR3: CASSRYPDNQNKQYF
DNA: TGCGCCAGCAGCCGATATCCAGATAACCAAAATAAGCAGTACTTC

D: NA
J: TRBJ2-7
size: NA
length: 13
V: TRBV5-5
CDR3: CASSWRGDYEQYF
DNA: TGTGCCAGCAGCTGGAGGGGGGACTACGAGCAGTACTTC

D: NA
J: TRBJ1-4
size: few
length: 15
V: TRBV27
CDR3: CASSSRDWANEKLFF
DNA: TGTGCCAGCAGTTCCCGGGACTGGGCTAATGAAAAACTGTTTTTT

D: TRBD2
J: TRBJ2-3
size: NA
length: 16
V: TRBV11-2
CDR3: CASSQGLAVQEDTQYF
DNA: TGTGCCAGCAGCCAGGGACTAGCGGTTCAGGAGGATACGCAGTATTTT

D: TRBD2
J: TRBJ2-1
size: NA
length: 15
V: TRBV11-2
CDR3: CASSLERGDYNEQFF
DNA: TGTGCCAGCAGCTTAGAGCGGGGGGACTACAATGAGCAGTTCTTC

D: NA
J: TRBJ1-5
size: NA
length: 16
V: TRBV28
CDR3: CASTLLWGGGHQPQHF
DNA: TGTGCCAGCACCCTCTTGTGGGGGGGAGGACATCAGCCCCAGCATTTT

D: TRBD1
J: TRBJ2-1
size: many
length: 15
V: TRBV5-1
CDR3: CASSSPGQGINEQFF
DNA: TGCGCCAGCAGCTCCCCGGGACAGGGGATCAATGAGCAGTTCTTC